This is a list of T cell receptor beta chains from one sample in a study of shared clonotypes between healthy human individuals. Profiled with immunoSEQ multiplex PCR; TCRdb holds only in-frame clones, not every one. The sample has under 1,100,000 clones, approximately 76% seen once. Sequencing was done on a sample of memory CD4+ T cells sorted from blood. These TCRs come from a man aged 18 to 35 in good health. The CDR3 runs from the conserved cysteine through the conserved F or W. A D gene is named only where the DNA matches it firmly. Size tells how often a clone was seen (once, few, many) or the class of an expanded clone, and some rows leave it out.

abundance: NA; d_gene: NA; len: 14; v_gene: TRBV9; j_gene: TRBJ2-7; CDR3nt: TGTGCCAGCAGCGCTAACCCAGAGGGCTACGGGCAGTACTTC; CDR3aa: CASSANPEGYGQYF
abundance: few; d_gene: NA; len: 15; v_gene: TRBV5-1; j_gene: TRBJ1-1; CDR3nt: TGCGCCAGCAGCTTGGTTGTGGGAAGGGACACTGAAGCTTTCTTT; CDR3aa: CASSLVVGRDTEAFF
abundance: NA; d_gene: NA; len: 17; v_gene: TRBV7-2; j_gene: TRBJ2-1; CDR3nt: TGTGCCAGCAGCTTATCTGGCGGGGCCTACTCCTACAATGAGCAGTTCTTC; CDR3aa: CASSLSGGAYSYNEQFF
abundance: NA; d_gene: TRBD1; len: 15; v_gene: TRBV18; j_gene: TRBJ2-1; CDR3nt: TGTGCCAGCTCACCACGGGGACAGGCCTACAATGAGCAGTTCTTC; CDR3aa: CASSPRGQAYNEQFF
abundance: NA; d_gene: NA; len: 15; v_gene: TRBV10-2; j_gene: TRBJ1-2; CDR3nt: TGCGCCAGCAGTGAGTCGGGCAGCGCTCTCTATGGCTACACCTTC; CDR3aa: CASSESGSALYGYTF
abundance: NA; d_gene: TRBD2; len: 17; v_gene: TRBV9; j_gene: TRBJ2-2; CDR3nt: TGTGCCAGCAGCTCCCGACTAGCGGGGGGGCGCCACGGGGAGCTGTTTTTT; CDR3aa: CASSSRLAGGRHGELFF
abundance: NA; d_gene: TRBD1; len: 15; v_gene: TRBV9; j_gene: TRBJ1-1; CDR3nt: TGTGCCAGCAGCCCTCCAGGACAGGGAAACACTGAAGCTTTCTTT; CDR3aa: CASSPPGQGNTEAFF
abundance: NA; d_gene: NA; len: 14; v_gene: TRBV18; j_gene: TRBJ1-2; CDR3nt: TGTGCCAGCTCCGAACGTCCTAGGAATCCCGGCTACACCTTC; CDR3aa: CASSERPRNPGYTF
abundance: NA; d_gene: NA; len: 17; v_gene: TRBV27; j_gene: TRBJ2-7; CDR3nt: TGTGCCAGCAGTTTATCTCTCGGGCAGGGATTGTTCGGCGAGCAGTACTTC; CDR3aa: CASSLSLGQGLFGEQYF
abundance: NA; d_gene: NA; len: 16; v_gene: TRBV10-3; j_gene: TRBJ1-3; CDR3nt: TGTGCCATCAGTGAGTCCACAGGACTCTCTGGAAACACCATATATTTT; CDR3aa: CAISESTGLSGNTIYF
abundance: NA; d_gene: TRBD1; len: 14; v_gene: TRBV19; j_gene: TRBJ1-5; CDR3nt: TGTGCCACCTCCCGGACAGGGCAAAATCAGCCCCAGCATTTT; CDR3aa: CATSRTGQNQPQHF
abundance: few; d_gene: NA; len: 16; v_gene: TRBV19; j_gene: TRBJ2-6; CDR3nt: TGTGCCAGTAGTATCCCAGGACCCGGAGGGGCCAACGTCCTGACTTTC; CDR3aa: CASSIPGPGGANVLTF
abundance: NA; d_gene: NA; len: 12; v_gene: TRBV6-1; j_gene: TRBJ2-7; CDR3nt: TGTGCCGTAAGCAGAGCCCGGAACGAGCAGTACTTC; CDR3aa: CAVSRARNEQYF
abundance: NA; d_gene: NA; len: 13; v_gene: TRBV27; j_gene: TRBJ2-3; CDR3nt: TGTGCCAGCAGTTTAGGCGTGACAGATACGCAGTATTTT; CDR3aa: CASSLGVTDTQYF
abundance: NA; d_gene: TRBD1; len: 14; v_gene: TRBV7-9; j_gene: TRBJ1-5; CDR3nt: TGTGCCAGCAGCCCCTTCGGACAGGGTCAGCCCCAGCATTTT; CDR3aa: CASSPFGQGQPQHF
abundance: few; d_gene: TRBD1; len: 15; v_gene: TRBV28; j_gene: TRBJ1-5; CDR3nt: TGTGCCAGCAGTAAGGGACAGGGGTTAATTCAGCCCCAGCATTTT; CDR3aa: CASSKGQGLIQPQHF
abundance: NA; d_gene: NA; len: 15; v_gene: TRBV19; j_gene: TRBJ2-7; CDR3nt: TGTGCCAGTAGTTTTACAGGGGGGGGCTCCTACGAGCAGTACTTC; CDR3aa: CASSFTGGGSYEQYF
abundance: NA; d_gene: TRBD2; len: 15; v_gene: TRBV11-2; j_gene: TRBJ2-7; CDR3nt: TGTGCCAGCTCCTATGTAGCGGGAGGGTCCTACGAGCAGTACTTC; CDR3aa: CASSYVAGGSYEQYF
abundance: NA; d_gene: TRBD2; len: 15; v_gene: TRBV10-3; j_gene: TRBJ2-5; CDR3nt: TGTGCCATCAGTGAGCGCGGGGGGATCCAAGAGACCCAGTACTTC; CDR3aa: CAISERGGIQETQYF
abundance: NA; d_gene: TRBD2; len: 15; v_gene: TRBV7-9; j_gene: TRBJ2-7; CDR3nt: TGTGCCAGCAACGTAGGGACTAGCGGGGCGTACGAGCAGTACTTC; CDR3aa: CASNVGTSGAYEQYF
abundance: NA; d_gene: NA; len: 13; v_gene: TRBV30; j_gene: TRBJ1-4; CDR3nt: TGTGCCTGGGCAGGGGATTTCAGTGAAAAACTGTTTTTT; CDR3aa: CAWAGDFSEKLFF
abundance: NA; d_gene: NA; len: 15; v_gene: TRBV30; j_gene: TRBJ2-1; CDR3nt: TGTGCCTGGAGTGTAGGAACGGGCCTTCGGGATGAGCAGTTCTTC; CDR3aa: CAWSVGTGLRDEQFF
abundance: NA; d_gene: NA; len: 13; v_gene: TRBV19; j_gene: TRBJ1-5; CDR3nt: TGTGCCAGTAGTAGCGCTAGGGATCAGCCCCAGCATTTT; CDR3aa: CASSSARDQPQHF
abundance: few; d_gene: NA; len: 15; v_gene: TRBV7-9; j_gene: TRBJ1-1; CDR3nt: TGTGCCAGCAGCTTATCCGGGGTGTCGGACACTGAAGCTTTCTTT; CDR3aa: CASSLSGVSDTEAFF
abundance: NA; d_gene: TRBD1; len: 13; v_gene: TRBV6-1; j_gene: TRBJ2-1; CDR3nt: TGTGCCAGCAGAGGACAGGGGTACAATGAGCAGTTCTTC; CDR3aa: CASRGQGYNEQFF
abundance: few; d_gene: TRBD1; len: 18; v_gene: TRBV7-8; j_gene: TRBJ2-6; CDR3nt: TGTGCCAGCAGCATAAGGACAGGGGCCGACTCTGGGGCCAACGTCCTGACTTTC; CDR3aa: CASSIRTGADSGANVLTF
abundance: NA; d_gene: NA; len: 15; v_gene: TRBV19; j_gene: TRBJ2-7; CDR3nt: TGTGCCAGTAGTGGACGATTCGAACAGCGAGGCGAGCAGTACTTC; CDR3aa: CASSGRFEQRGEQYF
abundance: few; d_gene: NA; len: 14; v_gene: TRBV6-6; j_gene: TRBJ1-2; CDR3nt: TGTGCCAGCAGACCGGACCACCTCAACTATGGCTACACCTTC; CDR3aa: CASRPDHLNYGYTF
abundance: NA; d_gene: TRBD1; len: 14; v_gene: TRBV28; j_gene: TRBJ2-2; CDR3nt: TGTGCCAGCAGCTTACAGGGGGCAGCCGGGGAGCTGTTTTTT; CDR3aa: CASSLQGAAGELFF
abundance: few; d_gene: NA; len: 14; v_gene: TRBV14; j_gene: TRBJ1-6; CDR3nt: TGTGCCAGCAGCCAAGGGGTTACTAATTCACCCCTCCACTTT; CDR3aa: CASSQGVTNSPLHF
abundance: NA; d_gene: NA; len: 16; v_gene: TRBV7-2; j_gene: TRBJ1-4; CDR3nt: TGTGCCAGCAGCTTAGGTACCCTGGGGGCTAATGAAAAACTGTTTTTT; CDR3aa: CASSLGTLGANEKLFF
abundance: once; d_gene: NA; len: 16; v_gene: TRBV7-2; j_gene: TRBJ1-5; CDR3nt: TGTGCCAGCAGCTTCCGGGGGATTCATAGCAATCAGCCCCAGCATTTT; CDR3aa: CASSFRGIHSNQPQHF
abundance: NA; d_gene: TRBD2; len: 15; v_gene: TRBV4-3; j_gene: TRBJ2-1; CDR3nt: TGCGCCAGCAGCCAACTCGCGGGAGAAGGCAATGAGCAGTTCTTC; CDR3aa: CASSQLAGEGNEQFF
abundance: few; d_gene: NA; len: 13; v_gene: TRBV14; j_gene: TRBJ1-1; CDR3nt: TGTGCCAGCAGCCAAGCACGGGCAGTACAAGCTTTCTTT; CDR3aa: CASSQARAVQAFF
abundance: NA; d_gene: TRBD1; len: 17; v_gene: TRBV19; j_gene: TRBJ1-1; CDR3nt: TGTGCCAGTAGTACCCTCCGGGGGACAGGGTTGGATACTGAAGCTTTCTTT; CDR3aa: CASSTLRGTGLDTEAFF
abundance: NA; d_gene: TRBD2; len: 13; v_gene: TRBV29-1; j_gene: TRBJ2-7; CDR3nt: TGCAGCGTTGTCGGGGGGAGCTCCTACGAGCAGTACTTC; CDR3aa: CSVVGGSSYEQYF
abundance: NA; d_gene: NA; len: 11; v_gene: TRBV7-8; j_gene: TRBJ1-1; CDR3nt: TGTGCCAGCAGCTTAGGCAGTGAAGCTTTCTTT; CDR3aa: CASSLGSEAFF
abundance: NA; d_gene: TRBD2; len: 17; v_gene: TRBV19; j_gene: TRBJ2-3; CDR3nt: TGTGCCAGTAGTAGCTCCCGACTAGCGGGGGGAACAGATACGCAGTATTTT; CDR3aa: CASSSSRLAGGTDTQYF
abundance: NA; d_gene: TRBD2; len: 17; v_gene: TRBV19; j_gene: TRBJ2-3; CDR3nt: TGTGCCAGTAGTATTGGTCGACTAGCGGGAGTTACAGATACGCAGTATTTT; CDR3aa: CASSIGRLAGVTDTQYF
abundance: NA; d_gene: TRBD2; len: 14; v_gene: TRBV5-1; j_gene: TRBJ2-7; CDR3nt: TGCGCCAGCAGCTTGACTAGCGGGGGATTAGAGCAGTACTTC; CDR3aa: CASSLTSGGLEQYF
abundance: NA; d_gene: NA; len: 12; v_gene: TRBV7-2; j_gene: TRBJ1-2; CDR3nt: TGTGCCAGCAGCCAAGATGCCTATGGCTACACCTTC; CDR3aa: CASSQDAYGYTF